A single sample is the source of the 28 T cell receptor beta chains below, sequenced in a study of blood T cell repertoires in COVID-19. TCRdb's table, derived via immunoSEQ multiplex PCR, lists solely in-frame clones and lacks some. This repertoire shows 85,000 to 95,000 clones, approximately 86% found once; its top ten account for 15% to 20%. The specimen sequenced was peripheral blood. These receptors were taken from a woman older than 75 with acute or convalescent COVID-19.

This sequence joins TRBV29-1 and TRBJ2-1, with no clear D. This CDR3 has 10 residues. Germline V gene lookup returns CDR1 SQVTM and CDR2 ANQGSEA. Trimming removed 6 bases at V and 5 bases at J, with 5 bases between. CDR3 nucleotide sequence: TGCAGCGTAGCTGACAATGAGCAGTTCTTC. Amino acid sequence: CSVADNEQFF.

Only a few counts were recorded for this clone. For the CDR3, the DNA is TGTGCCAGCAGTTCCGAATGGGGAGACGAGCAGTACTTC. It encodes CASSSEWGDEQYF. J is TRBJ2-7 and V is TRBV12-3 or TRBV12-4, with D possibly TRBD2 on 5 matching bases. Deletions cut 4 bases from V and 5 bases from J, with 12 bases between. The CDR3 is 13 amino acids.

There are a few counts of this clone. The CDR3 here is CASSSRLGQEAFF. CDR3 sequence (DNA): TGTGCCAGCAGCTCTAGACTCGGACAGGAAGCTTTCTTT. V usage is TRBV7-9 and J usage is TRBJ1-1; a possible D gene is TRBD1 (6 bases). The V end was cut by 4 bases, the J end by 8 bases, with 14 bases between. The CDR3 is 13 amino acids. Germline assignment: CDR1 SEHNR and CDR2 FQNEAQ (reference sequence).

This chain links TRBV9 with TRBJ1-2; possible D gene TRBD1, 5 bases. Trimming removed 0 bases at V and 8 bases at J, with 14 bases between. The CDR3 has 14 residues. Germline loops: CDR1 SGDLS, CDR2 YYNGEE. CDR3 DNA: TGTGCCAGCAGCGTAGCTGGGGCAATTGGGGGCTACACCTTC. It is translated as CASSVAGAIGGYTF.

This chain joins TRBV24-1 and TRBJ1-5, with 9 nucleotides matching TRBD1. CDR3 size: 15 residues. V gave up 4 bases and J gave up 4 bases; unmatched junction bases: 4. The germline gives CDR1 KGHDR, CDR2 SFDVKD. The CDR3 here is CATSEPGQGNQPQHF. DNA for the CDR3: TGTGCCACCAGTGAACCCGGACAGGGGAATCAGCCCCAGCATTTT.

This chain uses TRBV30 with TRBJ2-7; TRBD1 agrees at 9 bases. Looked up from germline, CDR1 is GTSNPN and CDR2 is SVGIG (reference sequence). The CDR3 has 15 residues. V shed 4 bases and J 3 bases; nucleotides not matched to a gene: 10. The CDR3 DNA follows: TGTGCCTGGACCGCCGGGACAGGGATGTTCTACGAGCAGTACTTC. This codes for CAWTAGTGMFYEQYF.

CDR3 amino acids: CASSKGTGLDTQYF. DNA of the CDR3: TGTGCCAGCAGCAAGGGGACAGGTCTGGATACGCAGTATTTT. V gene TRBV7-2 combines with J gene TRBJ2-3; TRBD1 agrees at 8 bases. CDR1 and CDR2 (germline): SGHTA, FQGNSA. CDR3 length equals 14 residues. J was trimmed by 6 bases and V by 5 bases; bases with no gene match: 7.

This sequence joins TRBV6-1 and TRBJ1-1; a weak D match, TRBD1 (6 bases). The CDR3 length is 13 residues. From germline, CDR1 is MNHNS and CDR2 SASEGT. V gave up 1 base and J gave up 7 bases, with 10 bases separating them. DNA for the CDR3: TGTGCCAGCAGTGAAGGGTGGACAGATGAAGCTTTCTTT. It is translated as CASSEGWTDEAFF.

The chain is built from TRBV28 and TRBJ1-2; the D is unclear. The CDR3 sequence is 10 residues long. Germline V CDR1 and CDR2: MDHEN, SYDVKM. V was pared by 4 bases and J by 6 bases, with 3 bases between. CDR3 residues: CASSSDGYTF. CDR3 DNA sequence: TGTGCCAGCAGTTCCGATGGCTACACCTTC.

CDR3 DNA sequence: TGTGCCAGCAGCAAAGAGAAAGGGGTGGCAACTAATGAAAAACTGTTTTTT. Its translation is CASSKEKGVATNEKLFF. The rearrangement uses TRBV21-1 and TRBJ1-4; TRBD1 is the table's D call and was not checked against the DNA. TRBV21-1 is annotated as a pseudogene. CDR3 length equals 17 residues.

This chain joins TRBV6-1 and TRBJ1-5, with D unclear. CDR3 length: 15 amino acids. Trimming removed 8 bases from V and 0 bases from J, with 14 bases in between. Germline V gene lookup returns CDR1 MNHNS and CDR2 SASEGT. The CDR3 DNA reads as TGTGCCAGCGGTCGGGAGCGCGATAGCAATCAGCCCCAGCATTTT. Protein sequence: CASGRERDSNQPQHF.

The CDR3 sequence: CASSVGPQSNEKLFF. The CDR3 DNA reads TGTGCCAGCAGCGTAGGGCCGCAGTCTAATGAAAAACTGTTTTTT. The V and J genes are TRBV9 and TRBJ1-4; the D is unclear. Per the germline V gene, CDR1 is SGDLS and CDR2 is YYNGEE. Deletions cut 0 bases from V and 3 bases from J, with 9 bases between. The CDR3 runs to 15 residues.

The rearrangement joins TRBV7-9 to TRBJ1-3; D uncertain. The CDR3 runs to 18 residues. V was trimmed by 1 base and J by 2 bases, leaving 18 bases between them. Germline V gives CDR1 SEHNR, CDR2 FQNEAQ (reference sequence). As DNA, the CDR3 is TGTGCCAGCAGCTTAGTTTACGGGGAGAGGACGCCTGGAAACACCATATATTTT. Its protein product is CASSLVYGERTPGNTIYF.

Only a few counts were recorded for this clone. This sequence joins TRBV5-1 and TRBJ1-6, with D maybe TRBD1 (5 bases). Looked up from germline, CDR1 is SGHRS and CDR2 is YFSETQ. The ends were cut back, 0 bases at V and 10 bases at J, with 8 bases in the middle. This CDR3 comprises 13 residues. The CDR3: CASSLVAGSPLHF. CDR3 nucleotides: TGCGCCAGCAGCTTGGTGGCAGGGTCACCCCTCCACTTT.

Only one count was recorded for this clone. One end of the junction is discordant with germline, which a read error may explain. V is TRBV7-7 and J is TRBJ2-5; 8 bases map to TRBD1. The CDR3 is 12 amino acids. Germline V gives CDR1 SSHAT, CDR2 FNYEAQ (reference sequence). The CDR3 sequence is CASTDRGETQYF. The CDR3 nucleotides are TGTGCTAGCACCGACAGGGGAGAGACCCAGTACTTC.

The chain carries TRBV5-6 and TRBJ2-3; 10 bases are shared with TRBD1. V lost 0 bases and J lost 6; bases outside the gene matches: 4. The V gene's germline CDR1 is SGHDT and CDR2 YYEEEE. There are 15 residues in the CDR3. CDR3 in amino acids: CASSLADRGRDTQYF. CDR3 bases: TGTGCCAGCAGCTTGGCGGACAGGGGGAGGGATACGCAGTATTTT.

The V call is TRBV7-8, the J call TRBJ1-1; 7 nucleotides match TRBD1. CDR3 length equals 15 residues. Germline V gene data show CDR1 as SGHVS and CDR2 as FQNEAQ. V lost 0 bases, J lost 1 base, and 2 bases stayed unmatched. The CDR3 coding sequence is TGTGCCAGCAGCTTAGCGGAGGGGGCGAACACTGAAGCTTTCTTT. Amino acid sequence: CASSLAEGANTEAFF.

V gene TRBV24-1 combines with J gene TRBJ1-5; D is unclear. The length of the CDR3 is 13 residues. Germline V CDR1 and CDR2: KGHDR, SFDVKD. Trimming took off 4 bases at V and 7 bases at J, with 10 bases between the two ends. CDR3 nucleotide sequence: TGTGCCACCAGTGACCGGACTGACCAGCCCCAGCATTTT. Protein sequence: CATSDRTDQPQHF.

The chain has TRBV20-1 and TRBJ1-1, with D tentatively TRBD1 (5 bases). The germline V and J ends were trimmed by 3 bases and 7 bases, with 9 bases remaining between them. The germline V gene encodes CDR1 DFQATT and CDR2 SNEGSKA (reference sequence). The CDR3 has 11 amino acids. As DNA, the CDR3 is TGCAGTGCTAGCCCGACAGTTGAAGCTTTCTTT. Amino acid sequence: CSASPTVEAFF.

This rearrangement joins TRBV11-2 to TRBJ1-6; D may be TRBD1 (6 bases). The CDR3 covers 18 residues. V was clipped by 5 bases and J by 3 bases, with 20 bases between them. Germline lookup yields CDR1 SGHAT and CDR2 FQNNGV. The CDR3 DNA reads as TGTGCCAGCAGCCCCCGGAGGCAGGGGCGGCTCTATAATTCACCCCTCCACTTT. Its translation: CASSPRRQGRLYNSPLHF.

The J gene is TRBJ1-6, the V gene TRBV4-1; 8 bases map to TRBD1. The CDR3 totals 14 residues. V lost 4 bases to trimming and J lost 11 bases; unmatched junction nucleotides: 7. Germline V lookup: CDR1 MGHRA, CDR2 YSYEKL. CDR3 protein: CASSPRTGRTPLHF. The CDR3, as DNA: TGCGCCAGCAGCCCACGGACAGGGAGGACACCCCTCCACTTT.

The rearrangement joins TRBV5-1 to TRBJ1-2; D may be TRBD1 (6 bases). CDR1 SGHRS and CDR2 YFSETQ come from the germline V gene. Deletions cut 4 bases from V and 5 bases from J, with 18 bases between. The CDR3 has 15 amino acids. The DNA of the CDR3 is TGCGCCAGCAGCCGGGATGGGGGCGCAAAATATGGCTACACCTTC. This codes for CASSRDGGAKYGYTF.

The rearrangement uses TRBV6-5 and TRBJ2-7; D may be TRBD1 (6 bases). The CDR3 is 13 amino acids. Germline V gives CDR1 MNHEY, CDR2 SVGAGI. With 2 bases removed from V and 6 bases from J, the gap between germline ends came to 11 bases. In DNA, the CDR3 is TGTGCCAGCAGTTACCGAACAGGGTTCGAGCAGTACTTC. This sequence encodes CASSYRTGFEQYF.

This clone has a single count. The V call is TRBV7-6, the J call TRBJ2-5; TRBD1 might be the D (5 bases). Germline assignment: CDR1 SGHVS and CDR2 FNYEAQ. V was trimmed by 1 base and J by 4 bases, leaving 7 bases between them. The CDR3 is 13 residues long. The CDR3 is CASSLGGGETQYF. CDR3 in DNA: TGTGCCAGCAGCTTAGGGGGCGGAGAGACCCAGTACTTC.

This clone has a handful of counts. DNA of the CDR3: TGCGCCAGCAGTTATCCCTACAATGAGCAGTTCTTC. Translating it yields CASSYPYNEQFF. The genes are TRBV5-1 and TRBJ2-1; D is unresolved. From germline, CDR1 is SGHRS and CDR2 YFSETQ. Deletions cut 5 bases from V and 2 bases from J, with 5 bases between. CDR3 length: 12 residues.

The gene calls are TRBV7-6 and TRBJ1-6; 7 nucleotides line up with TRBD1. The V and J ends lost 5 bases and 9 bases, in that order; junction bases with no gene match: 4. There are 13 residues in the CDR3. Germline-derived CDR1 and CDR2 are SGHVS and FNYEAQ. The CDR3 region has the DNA TGTGCCAGCAGCCCAGGACAGGTTTCACCCCTCCACTTT. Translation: CASSPGQVSPLHF.

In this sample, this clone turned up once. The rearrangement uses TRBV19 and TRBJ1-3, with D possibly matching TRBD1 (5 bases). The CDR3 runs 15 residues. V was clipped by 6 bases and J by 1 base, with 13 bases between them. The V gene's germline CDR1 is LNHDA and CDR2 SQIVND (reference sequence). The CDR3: CASRLDSNSGNTIYF. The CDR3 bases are TGTGCCAGTAGGCTCGACAGTAATTCTGGAAACACCATATATTTT.

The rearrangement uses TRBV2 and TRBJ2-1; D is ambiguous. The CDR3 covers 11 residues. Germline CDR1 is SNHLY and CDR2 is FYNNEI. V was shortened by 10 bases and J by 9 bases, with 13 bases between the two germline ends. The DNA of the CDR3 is TGTGCCACCACGGCGGCGGTTGAGCAGTTCTTC. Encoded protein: CATTAAVEQFF.